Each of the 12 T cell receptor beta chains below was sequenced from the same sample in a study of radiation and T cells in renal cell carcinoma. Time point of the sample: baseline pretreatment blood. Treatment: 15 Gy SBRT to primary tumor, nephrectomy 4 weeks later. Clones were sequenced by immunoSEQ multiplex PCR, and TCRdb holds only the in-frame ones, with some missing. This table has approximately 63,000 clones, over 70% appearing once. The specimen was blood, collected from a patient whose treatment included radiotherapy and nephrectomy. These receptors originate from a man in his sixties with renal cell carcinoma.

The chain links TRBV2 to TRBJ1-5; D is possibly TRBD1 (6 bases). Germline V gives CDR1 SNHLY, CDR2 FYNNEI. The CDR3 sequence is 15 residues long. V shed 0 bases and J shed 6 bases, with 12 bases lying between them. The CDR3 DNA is TGTGCCAGCAGTGAAGCGCCGAGGGGGGCTCAGCCCCAGCATTTT. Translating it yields CASSEAPRGAQPQHF.

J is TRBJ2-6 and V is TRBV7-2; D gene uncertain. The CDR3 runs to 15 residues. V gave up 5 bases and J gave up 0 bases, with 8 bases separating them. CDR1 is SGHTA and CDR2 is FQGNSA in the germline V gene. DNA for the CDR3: TGTGCCAGCAGCCCCGAGGCCTCTGGGGCCAACGTCCTGACTTTC. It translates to CASSPEASGANVLTF.

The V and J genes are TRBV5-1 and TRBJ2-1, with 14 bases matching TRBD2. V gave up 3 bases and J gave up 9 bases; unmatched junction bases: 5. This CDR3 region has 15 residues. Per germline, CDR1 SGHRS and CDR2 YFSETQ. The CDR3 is CASSWGLAGVGEQFF. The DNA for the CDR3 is TGCGCCAGCAGCTGGGGACTAGCGGGAGTTGGTGAGCAGTTCTTC.

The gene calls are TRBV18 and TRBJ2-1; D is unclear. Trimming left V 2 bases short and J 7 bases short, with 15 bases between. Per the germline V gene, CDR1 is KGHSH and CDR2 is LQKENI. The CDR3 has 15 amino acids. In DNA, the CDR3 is TGTGCCAGCTCACCAACGGCTACACTTGGAAATGAGCAGTTCTTC. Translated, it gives CASSPTATLGNEQFF.

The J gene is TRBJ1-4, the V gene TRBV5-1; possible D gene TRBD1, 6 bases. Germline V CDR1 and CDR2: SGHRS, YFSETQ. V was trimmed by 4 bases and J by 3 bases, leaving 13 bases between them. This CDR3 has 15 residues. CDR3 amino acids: CASSPRQDSNEKLFF. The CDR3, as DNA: TGCGCCAGCAGCCCGAGACAGGACTCTAATGAAAAACTGTTTTTT.

CDR3 coding DNA: TGTGCCAGCAGACGGGACTCCTACAATGAGCAGTTCTTC. This gives the protein CASRRDSYNEQFF. This sequence joins TRBV6-4 and TRBJ2-1; possibly TRBD2 for D (5 bases). From germline, CDR1 is MRHNA and CDR2 SNTAGT. V was cut by 6 bases and J by 0 bases, with 6 bases left in between. The CDR3 length is 13 residues.

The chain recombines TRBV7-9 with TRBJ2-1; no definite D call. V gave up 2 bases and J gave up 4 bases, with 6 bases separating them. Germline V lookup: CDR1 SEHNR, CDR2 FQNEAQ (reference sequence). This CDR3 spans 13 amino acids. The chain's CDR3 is CASSLLMYNEQFF. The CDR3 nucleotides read TGTGCCAGCAGCTTATTAATGTACAATGAGCAGTTCTTC.

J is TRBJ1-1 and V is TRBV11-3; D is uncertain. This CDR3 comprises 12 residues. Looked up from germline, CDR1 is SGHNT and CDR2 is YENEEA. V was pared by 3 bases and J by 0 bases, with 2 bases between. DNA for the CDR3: TGTGCCAGCAGCTTTGTGAACACTGAAGCTTTCTTT. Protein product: CASSFVNTEAFF.

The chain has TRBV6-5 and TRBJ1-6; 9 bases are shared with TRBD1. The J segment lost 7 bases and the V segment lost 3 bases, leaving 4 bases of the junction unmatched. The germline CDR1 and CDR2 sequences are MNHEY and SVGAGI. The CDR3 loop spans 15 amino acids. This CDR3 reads CASSYSGQGNSPLHF. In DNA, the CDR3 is TGTGCCAGCAGTTATTCGGGACAGGGAAATTCACCCCTCCACTTT.

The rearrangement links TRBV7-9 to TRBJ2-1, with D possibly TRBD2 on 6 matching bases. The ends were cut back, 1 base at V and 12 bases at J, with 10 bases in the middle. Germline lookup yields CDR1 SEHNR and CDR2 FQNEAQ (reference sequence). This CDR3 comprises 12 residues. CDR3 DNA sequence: TGTGCCAGCAGCTTAGAGGAGGGTTGGCAGTTCTTC. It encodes CASSLEEGWQFF. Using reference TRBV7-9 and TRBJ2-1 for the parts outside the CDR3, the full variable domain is DTGVSQNPRHKITKRGQNVTFRCDPISEHNRLYWYRQTLGQGPEFLTYFQNEAQLEKSRLLSDRFSAERPKGSFSTLEIQRTEQGDSAMYLCASSLEEGWQFFGPGTRLTVL.

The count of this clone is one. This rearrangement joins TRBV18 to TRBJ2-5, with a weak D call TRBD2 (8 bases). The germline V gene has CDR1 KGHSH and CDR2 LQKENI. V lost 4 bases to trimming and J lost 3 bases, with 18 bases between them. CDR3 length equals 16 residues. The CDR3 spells CASSQFRGTSKETQYF. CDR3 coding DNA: TGTGCCAGCTCACAATTCAGGGGGACTAGTAAAGAGACCCAGTACTTC.

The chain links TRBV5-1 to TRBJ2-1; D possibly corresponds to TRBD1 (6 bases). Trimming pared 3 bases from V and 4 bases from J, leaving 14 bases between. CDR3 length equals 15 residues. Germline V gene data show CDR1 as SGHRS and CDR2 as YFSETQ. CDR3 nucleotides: TGCGCCAGCAGCTCCCGGGACATGGCATACAATGAGCAGTTCTTC. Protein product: CASSSRDMAYNEQFF.